Reported below is one T cell receptor beta chain. This sample was taken from a study of CDR3 diversity in severe acne. TCRdb independently ran MiXCR on the PCR reads; one entry per CDR3 protein. Of about 93,000 distinct CDR3 sequences in the sample, approximately 52% were seen once. Germline V gene sequence: CDR1 LGHNT, CDR2 FRNRAP. CDR3 length: 13 residues. V dropped 3 bases and J dropped 3 bases, with 6 bases sitting between them. Specimen: blood. This TCR came from a male donor in good health, serving as a control. V is TRBV12-5 and J is TRBJ1-5, with D uncertain. The chain's CDR3 is CASGFGFNQPQHF. The CDR3 DNA follows: TGTGCTAGTGGTTTTGGATTCAATCAGCCCCAGCATTTT.